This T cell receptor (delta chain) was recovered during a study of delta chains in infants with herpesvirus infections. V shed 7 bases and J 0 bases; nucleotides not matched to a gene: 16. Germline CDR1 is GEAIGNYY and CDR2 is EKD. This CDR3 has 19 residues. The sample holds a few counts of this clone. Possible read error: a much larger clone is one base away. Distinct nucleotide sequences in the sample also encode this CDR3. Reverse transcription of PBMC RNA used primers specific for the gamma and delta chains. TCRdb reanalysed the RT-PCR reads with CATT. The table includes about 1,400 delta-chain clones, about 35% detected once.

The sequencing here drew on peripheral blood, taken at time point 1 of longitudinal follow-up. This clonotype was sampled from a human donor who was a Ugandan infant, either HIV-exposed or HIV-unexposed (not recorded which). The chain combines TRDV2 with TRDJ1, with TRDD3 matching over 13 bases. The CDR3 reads CACDGSTGGYGNYTDKLIF. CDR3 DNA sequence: TGTGCCTGCGACGGGAGCACTGGGGGATACGGTAACTACACCGATAAACTCATCTTT.